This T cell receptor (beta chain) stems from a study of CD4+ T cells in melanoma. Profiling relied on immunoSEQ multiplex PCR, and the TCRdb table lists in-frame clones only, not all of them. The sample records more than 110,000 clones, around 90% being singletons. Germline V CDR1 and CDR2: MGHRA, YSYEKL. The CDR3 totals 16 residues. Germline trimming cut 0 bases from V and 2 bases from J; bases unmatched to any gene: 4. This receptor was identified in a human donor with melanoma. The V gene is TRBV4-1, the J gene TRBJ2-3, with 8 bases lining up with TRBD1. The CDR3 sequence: CASSQDQGASTDTQYF. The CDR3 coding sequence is TGCGCCAGCAGCCAAGATCAGGGGGCTTCCACAGATACGCAGTATTTT.